This entry lists 32 T cell receptor beta chains sequenced from one sample in a study of T cell repertoires in aging, cancer and after chemotherapy. Rearranged V-D-J TRB sequences were amplified with a mixed TRB-A/B primer pool. From the multiplex PCR reads, TCRdb called clonotypes with MiXCR, one entry per CDR3 protein. This sample has thousands of distinct CDR3 sequences, with more than 25% found just once. Peripheral blood genomic DNA, not sorted cells or RNA, was the template. The sample was blood. These receptors all come from a human donor in good health.

Sample share makes this clonotype medium-sized. This chain uses TRBV6-5 with TRBJ1-6; the D gene is possibly TRBD1 (6 bases). The ends were cut back, 6 bases at V and 7 bases at J, with 13 bases in the middle. Germline assignment: CDR1 MNHEY and CDR2 SVGAGI. This CDR3 has 14 residues. The CDR3 loop is CASSDRWTNSPLHF. DNA for the CDR3: TGTGCCAGCAGCGACAGGTGGACAAATTCACCCCTCCACTTT.

The chain employs TRBV7-2 and TRBJ2-1; D is undetermined. Germline V gene data show CDR1 as SGHTA and CDR2 as FQGNSA. This CDR3 region has 14 residues. V lost 5 bases and J 5 bases, leaving 13 bases between the germline ends. The CDR3 loop reads CASSRTYSDNEQFF. In nucleotides, the CDR3 is TGTGCCAGCAGCCGAACTTATAGTGACAATGAGCAGTTCTTC.

This clonotype was recorded a few times. The chain uses TRBV18 and TRBJ1-2, with D possibly matching TRBD1 (6 bases). Trimming removed 8 bases at V and 8 bases at J, with 27 bases between. The CDR3 length is 16 residues. Germline V gene sequence: CDR1 KGHSH, CDR2 LQKENI. The CDR3 DNA follows: TGTGCCAGCCAAGTTGGGGGGCTAGTAATCTCTGGAGGCTACACCTTC. It specifies CASQVGGLVISGGYTF.

This clonotype has a handful of counts. This chain connects TRBV24-1 to TRBJ1-5; D is possibly TRBD1 (5 bases). The germline V gene has CDR1 KGHDR and CDR2 SFDVKD. The germline V and J ends were trimmed by 0 bases and 9 bases, with 17 bases remaining between them. CDR3 length: 16 residues. CDR3 sequence: CATSDLLNRSGRPQHF. Written as DNA, the CDR3 is TGTGCCACCAGTGATTTGCTTAACAGGAGTGGACGGCCCCAGCATTTT.

The CDR3 DNA sequence: TGCGCCAGCAGCTTGGTGGCGGGGGACAACTATAATTCACCCCTCCACTTT. As protein: CASSLVAGDNYNSPLHF. The gene calls are TRBV5-1 and TRBJ1-6, with D maybe TRBD1 (6 bases). The length of the CDR3 is 17 residues. Deletions cut 0 bases from V and 3 bases from J, with 13 bases between. Per the germline V gene, CDR1 is SGHRS and CDR2 is YFSETQ.

V and J are TRBV10-3 and TRBJ2-6; unclear D gene. The CDR3 extends over 13 amino acids. V lost 11 bases and J 0 bases, leaving 8 bases between the germline ends. The germline V gene encodes CDR1 ENHRY and CDR2 SYGVKD. In nucleotides, the CDR3 is TGTGCCCCGAGGCGCTCTGGGGCCAACGTCCTGACTTTC. It specifies CAPRRSGANVLTF.

The CDR3 loop is CASSSPNRGLIYGYTF. As DNA, the CDR3 is TGTGCCAGCAGTTCCCCGAACAGGGGGCTGATCTATGGCTACACCTTC. V and J are TRBV6-5 and TRBJ1-2, with TRBD1 matching over 9 bases. This CDR3 has 16 residues. The V segment lost 4 bases and the J segment 4 bases; nucleotides outside the gene matches: 10. Looked up from germline, CDR1 is MNHEY and CDR2 is SVGAGI.

This rearrangement joins TRBV10-2 to TRBJ2-3; 10 bases are a match to TRBD2. Germline V lookup: CDR1 WSHSY, CDR2 SAAADI. This CDR3 has 13 residues. After removal of 2 bases from V and 12 bases from J, the junction contained 5 bases not matched to a gene. The CDR3 DNA reads TGCGCCAGCAGTGAGCGGACTAGCGGTATTCAGTATTTT. Protein product: CASSERTSGIQYF.

By its share, this clonotype is medium-sized. The J gene is TRBJ2-3, the V gene TRBV19, with D hard to call. Germline V lookup: CDR1 LNHDA, CDR2 SQIVND (reference sequence). The CDR3 contains 13 residues. V lost 4 bases, J lost 4 bases, and 9 bases lay in between. The CDR3 region is CASSNRGSDTQYF. The DNA for the CDR3 is TGTGCCAGTAGTAATAGAGGATCAGATACGCAGTATTTT.

This clonotype was recorded a few times. The rearrangement joins TRBV5-1 to TRBJ1-2; TRBD1 matches at 10 bases. The CDR3 is 14 amino acids. From germline, CDR1 is SGHRS and CDR2 YFSETQ. V was clipped by 0 bases and J by 5 bases; unmatched bases: 1. CDR3 protein: CASSLGDRGYGYTF. The CDR3 nucleotides read TGCGCCAGCAGCTTGGGGGACAGGGGATATGGCTACACCTTC.

In this sample, this clonotype is medium-sized. The rearrangement links TRBV30 to TRBJ1-2; D might be TRBD1 (6 bases). V was clipped by 6 bases and J by 4 bases, with 18 bases between them. The CDR3 has 14 residues. Germline V CDR1 and CDR2: GTSNPN, SVGIG (reference sequence). The CDR3 region has the DNA TGTGCCTGTACTGTTGGGGGGCTAGGCTATGGCTACACCTTC. Residues: CACTVGGLGYGYTF. Variable domain in full (rest from reference TRBV30 and TRBJ1-2): SQTIHQWPATLVQPVGSPLSLECTVEGTSNPNLYWYRQAAGRGLQLLFYSVGIGQISSEVPQNLSASRPQDRQFILSSKKLLLSDSGFYLCACTVGGLGYGYTFGSGTRLTVV.

The rearrangement joins TRBV20-1 to TRBJ2-7, with 9 bases that match TRBD2. This CDR3 has 16 residues. From germline, CDR1 is DFQATT and CDR2 SNEGSKA (reference sequence). With V trimmed by 1 base and J by 0 bases, 7 bases remained unmatched. The CDR3 region has the DNA TGCAGTGCTAGAGGGAATAGCGGGAGTGTCTCCTACGAGCAGTACTTC. As protein: CSARGNSGSVSYEQYF.

J is TRBJ2-1 and V is TRBV11-3, with no clear D. Germline CDR1 SGHNT, CDR2 YENEEA. CDR3 length equals 13 residues. Deletions cut 3 bases from V and 6 bases from J, with 9 bases between. Here the CDR3 reads CASSFRVVNEQFF. The CDR3 region has the DNA TGTGCCAGCAGCTTCCGGGTAGTCAATGAGCAGTTCTTC.

This chain joins TRBV12-3 or TRBV12-4 and TRBJ2-7; D is unclear. The CDR3 spans 15 residues. Trimming pared 3 bases from V and 0 bases from J, leaving 12 bases between. Written as DNA, the CDR3 is TGTGCCAGCAGTTTTGGTCTATCCTCCTCCTACGAGCAGTACTTC. Protein sequence: CASSFGLSSSYEQYF.

This clonotype has just a few counts. The V gene is TRBV10-2, the J gene TRBJ1-4, with D possibly matching TRBD1 (5 bases). In germline, CDR1 is WSHSY, CDR2 SAAADI. This CDR3 is 15 amino acids long. Trimming removed 1 base from V and 5 bases from J, with 11 bases in between. CDR3 bases: TGCGCCAGCAGTGAGTACGGGACGGGAAATGAAAAACTGTTTTTT. Its translation: CASSEYGTGNEKLFF.

This clonotype was recorded a few times. The chain recombines TRBV6-4 with TRBJ2-2; 8 nucleotides agree with TRBD2. Germline V gene lookup returns CDR1 MRHNA and CDR2 SNTAGT. V shed 5 bases and J 2 bases; nucleotides not matched to a gene: 7. This CDR3 region has 16 residues. The CDR3: CASSRSAGVNTGELFF. Here the CDR3 DNA reads TGTGCCAGCAGTCGTTCAGCGGGGGTCAACACCGGGGAGCTGTTTTTT.

This clonotype was recorded only once. The chain has TRBV7-9 and TRBJ2-1; 10 bases map to TRBD2. This CDR3 contains 14 residues. Germline trimming cut 4 bases from V and 9 bases from J; bases unmatched to any gene: 6. Germline assignment: CDR1 SEHNR and CDR2 FQNEAQ (reference sequence). The CDR3: CASSSGTSESEQFF. DNA of the CDR3: TGTGCCAGCAGCTCGGGGACTAGCGAGAGTGAGCAGTTCTTC.

Within the sample, this clonotype is medium-sized. This sequence joins TRBV15 and TRBJ1-5; no clear D gene. Trimming cost V 0 bases and J 3 bases, with 6 bases left between them. Looked up from germline, CDR1 is LNHNV and CDR2 is YYDKDF (reference sequence). The CDR3 is 14 residues long. The CDR3 DNA reads as TGTGCCACCAGCAGAGAGGCATCCAATCAGCCCCAGCATTTT. This sequence encodes CATSREASNQPQHF.

This clonotype came up a few times. The gene calls are TRBV6-4 and TRBJ2-1, with 9 bases identical to TRBD2. The CDR3 runs to 15 residues. The trim removed 6 bases at V and 8 bases at J, leaving 11 bases unmatched. The germline V gene has CDR1 MRHNA and CDR2 SNTAGT. The CDR3 loop is CASRREISGSYEQFF. CDR3 DNA: TGTGCCAGCAGGAGGGAGATTAGCGGGAGCTATGAGCAGTTCTTC.

The rearrangement joins TRBV7-9 to TRBJ1-1; 10 bases map to TRBD1. The germline CDR1 and CDR2 sequences are SEHNR and FQNEAQ (reference sequence). CDR3 length: 15 amino acids. DNA of the CDR3: TGTGCAGATACCTACGAGGGACAGGGGAGGACTGAAGCTTTCTTT. Its translation: CADTYEGQGRTEAFF.

This clonotype was detected only a few times. This chain links TRBV12-3 or TRBV12-4 with TRBJ2-2; D remains unclear. V was cut by 4 bases and J by 5 bases, with 5 bases left in between. The CDR3 runs to 12 residues. The CDR3 loop reads CASSYETGELFF. The DNA of the CDR3 is TGTGCCAGCAGTTACGAAACCGGGGAGCTGTTTTTT.

This clonotype occurred a few times. The CDR3 nucleotides read TGTGCCAGTAGTATTGGACTAGCGGGAGGTGGGGGGTACAATGAGCAGTTCTTC. It yields the protein CASSIGLAGGGGYNEQFF. The rearrangement uses TRBV19 and TRBJ2-1; 14 nucleotides line up with TRBD2. Germline V gene data show CDR1 as LNHDA and CDR2 as SQIVND (reference sequence). CDR3 length: 18 amino acids. The V gene end was trimmed by 3 bases and the J gene end by 4 bases; junction bases not matched to a gene: 8.

This clonotype was found a few times. The junction shows a germline mismatch at one end, possibly a read error. The chain combines TRBV4-3 with TRBJ1-2, with D possibly matching TRBD1 (6 bases). Germline CDR1 reads LGHNA; CDR2 reads YSLEER. CDR3 size: 14 residues. CDR3 sequence (DNA): TGTGCCAGCAGCCTTGGGGGCGCTTTCTATGGCTACACCTTC. It is translated as CASSLGGAFYGYTF.

This clonotype is categorized as medium-sized. The chain combines TRBV19 with TRBJ2-3; 10 bases map to TRBD2. Germline-derived CDR1 and CDR2 are LNHDA and SQIVND (reference sequence). This CDR3 comprises 16 residues. V trimming: 3 bases; J trimming: 5 bases; junction bases outside the gene matches: 8. CDR3 nucleotides: TGTGCCAGTAGTATGGTCCTAGCGGGAGTGGGAGATACGCAGTATTTT. Protein sequence: CASSMVLAGVGDTQYF.

On this clonotype: The junction and the germline gene differ at one end; a read error may be behind it. This sequence joins TRBV6-5 and TRBJ2-7; 7 bases line up with TRBD2. The germline V gene encodes CDR1 MNHEY and CDR2 SVGAGI. The CDR3 runs to 15 residues. This CDR3 is CASRYSGGGAYEQYF. In DNA form, the CDR3 reads TGTGCCAGCAGATACTCTGGCGGGGGTGCCTACGAGCAGTACTTC.

This clonotype has more than one count but fewer than ten. The chain employs TRBV12-3 or TRBV12-4 and TRBJ2-7; the D is unclear. The germline V and J ends were trimmed by 1 base and 0 bases, with 10 bases remaining between them. This CDR3 comprises 15 residues. DNA of the CDR3: TGTGCCAGCAGTTTAGGGTCAGATAGCTCCTACGAGCAGTACTTC. This codes for CASSLGSDSSYEQYF.

This clonotype is labeled as medium-sized. The chain is built from TRBV27 and TRBJ1-2, with D possibly matching TRBD1 (5 bases). The CDR3 covers 13 residues. CDR1 and CDR2 (germline): MNHEY, SMNVEV (reference sequence). The germline V and J ends were trimmed by 3 bases and 6 bases, with 11 bases remaining between them. The CDR3 DNA reads as TGTGCCAGCAGTTTCGGGCAGGGCGATGGCTACACCTTC. As protein: CASSFGQGDGYTF.

The V call is TRBV5-6, the J call TRBJ2-1; D is undetermined. Between the trimmed V and J ends, which lost 2 bases and 9 bases, there was a span of 9 bases. The CDR3 loop spans 12 amino acids. Germline V gene data show CDR1 as SGHDT and CDR2 as YYEEEE. The CDR3 DNA follows: TGTGCCAGCAGCTTTGGGGTGGGTGAGCAGTTCTTC. Amino acids: CASSFGVGEQFF.

The chain combines TRBV6-1 with TRBJ2-7; 8 bases align to TRBD2. Germline loops: CDR1 MNHNS, CDR2 SASEGT. The CDR3 length is 14 residues. J gave up 2 bases and V 6 bases, and 6 bases lay outside the gene matches. Here the CDR3 DNA reads TGTGCCAGCAGAATAACGGGACTAGCCTACGAGCAGTACTTC. Protein product: CASRITGLAYEQYF.

CDR3 loop: CASSFHSQDRGYTF. The CDR3 bases are TGTGCCAGCAGCTTCCATTCCCAAGACAGGGGCTACACCTTC. This rearrangement joins TRBV7-3 to TRBJ1-2, with D possibly matching TRBD1 (6 bases). The CDR3 is made up of 14 amino acids. Germline CDR1 SGHTA, CDR2 FQGTGA. V gave up 3 bases and J gave up 8 bases, with 16 bases separating them.

In its sample, this clonotype was seen a few times. This chain uses TRBV7-4 with TRBJ2-6; D possibly matches TRBD1 or TRBD2 (5 bases each). Trimming left V 5 bases short and J 6 bases short, with 17 bases between. The CDR3 loop spans 16 amino acids. Germline V gene sequence: CDR1 SGHVT, CDR2 SQSDAQ. In DNA, the CDR3 is TGTGCCAGCAGCCCCTCAAAGGCCGGGACGGCCAACGTCCTGACTTTC. Encoded protein: CASSPSKAGTANVLTF.

This clonotype was picked up a small number of times. The chain joins TRBV11-3 to TRBJ2-7, with 9 bases that match TRBD1. Trimming cost V 5 bases and J 9 bases; bases outside gene matches: 5. Germline V gene data show CDR1 as SGHNT and CDR2 as YENEEA. This CDR3 is 12 amino acids long. The CDR3 here is CASSVGQGRQYF. Written as DNA, the CDR3 is TGTGCCAGCAGCGTGGGACAGGGAAGGCAGTACTTC.